This T cell receptor beta chain came from a study of blood T cell repertoires in COVID-19. Authors' processing steps: Nucleated cell counts were estimated from reference gene primer amplification. Sequenced by immunoSEQ multiplex PCR; TCRdb stores in-frame clones only, minus some. V and J calls and clone size are given by that table; D and trimming were obtained from the DNA. In the table there are roughly 250,000 clones, around 84% of which are singletons. Trimming removed 4 bases at V and 1 base at J, with 13 bases between. Germline assignment: CDR1 SGHDN and CDR2 FVKESK. There are 15 residues in the CDR3. Everyone who took part was roughly 18 to 89 years old, and they came from about 25 US areas. Participants had their cohort set by participant-reported clinical history. The recovered donors of Cohort 3 showed two negative PCRs, clearance, or symptom resolution. The count of this clone is one.

Material: PBMCs or T cells enriched from blood (not recorded which). The rearrangement uses TRBV14 and TRBJ1-1, with D perhaps matching TRBD1 (6 bases). The receptor comes from a woman between 50 and 59 years old who had recovered from COVID-19. The CDR3 DNA follows: TGTGCCAGCAGCCCAACAGGGAAGTGGAACACTGAAGCTTTCTTT. It specifies CASSPTGKWNTEAFF.